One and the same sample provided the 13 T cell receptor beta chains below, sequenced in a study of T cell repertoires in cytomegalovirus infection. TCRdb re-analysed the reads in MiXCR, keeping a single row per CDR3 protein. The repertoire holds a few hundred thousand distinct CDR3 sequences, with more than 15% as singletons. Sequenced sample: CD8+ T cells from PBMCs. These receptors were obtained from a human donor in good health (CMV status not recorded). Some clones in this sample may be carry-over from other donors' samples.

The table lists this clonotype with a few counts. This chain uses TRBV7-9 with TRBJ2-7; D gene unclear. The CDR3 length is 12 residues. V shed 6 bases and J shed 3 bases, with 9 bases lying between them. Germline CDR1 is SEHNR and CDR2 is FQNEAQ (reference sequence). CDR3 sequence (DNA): TGTGCCAGCAGTAACGAGTACTACGAGCAGTACTTC. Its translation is CASSNEYYEQYF.

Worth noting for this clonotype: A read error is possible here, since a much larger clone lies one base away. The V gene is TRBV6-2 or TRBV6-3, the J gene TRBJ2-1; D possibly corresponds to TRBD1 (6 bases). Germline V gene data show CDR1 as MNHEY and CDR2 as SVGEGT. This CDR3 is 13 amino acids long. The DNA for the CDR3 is TGTGACAGCAGGACGACAGGTAACAATGAGCAGTTCTTC. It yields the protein CDSRTTGNNEQFF.

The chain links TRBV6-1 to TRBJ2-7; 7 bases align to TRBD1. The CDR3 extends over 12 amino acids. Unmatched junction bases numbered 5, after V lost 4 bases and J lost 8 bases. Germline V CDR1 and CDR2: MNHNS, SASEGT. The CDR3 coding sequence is TGTGCCAGCAGTGCACAGGGGTCCCAGCAGTACTTC. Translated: CASSAQGSQQYF.

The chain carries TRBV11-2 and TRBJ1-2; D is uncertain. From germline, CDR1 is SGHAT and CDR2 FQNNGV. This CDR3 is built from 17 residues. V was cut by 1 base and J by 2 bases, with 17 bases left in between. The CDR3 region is CASSLGRVTDANYGYTF. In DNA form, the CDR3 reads TGTGCCAGCAGCTTAGGCCGCGTGACCGATGCCAACTATGGCTACACCTTC.

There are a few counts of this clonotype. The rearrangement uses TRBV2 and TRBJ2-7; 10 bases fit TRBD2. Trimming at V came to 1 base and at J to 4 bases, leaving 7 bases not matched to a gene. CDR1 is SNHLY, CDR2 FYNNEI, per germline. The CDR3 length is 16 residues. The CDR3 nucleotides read TGTGCCAGCAGTGAAGACCCTTTTAGCGGGGGGTACGAGCAGTACTTC. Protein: CASSEDPFSGGYEQYF.

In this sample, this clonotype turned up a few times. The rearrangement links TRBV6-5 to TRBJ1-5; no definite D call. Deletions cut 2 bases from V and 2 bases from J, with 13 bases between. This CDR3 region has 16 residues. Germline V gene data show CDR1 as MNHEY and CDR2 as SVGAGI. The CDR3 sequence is CASSYGPPEGNQPQHF. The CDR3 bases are TGTGCCAGCAGTTACGGCCCCCCGGAGGGCAATCAGCCCCAGCATTTT.

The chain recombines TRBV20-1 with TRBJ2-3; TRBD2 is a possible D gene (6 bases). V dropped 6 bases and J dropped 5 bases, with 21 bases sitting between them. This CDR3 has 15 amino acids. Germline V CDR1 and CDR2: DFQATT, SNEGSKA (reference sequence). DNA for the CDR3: TGCAGTGCCACTCCTCGGACCCGGGGGATAGATACGCAGTATTTT. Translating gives CSATPRTRGIDTQYF.

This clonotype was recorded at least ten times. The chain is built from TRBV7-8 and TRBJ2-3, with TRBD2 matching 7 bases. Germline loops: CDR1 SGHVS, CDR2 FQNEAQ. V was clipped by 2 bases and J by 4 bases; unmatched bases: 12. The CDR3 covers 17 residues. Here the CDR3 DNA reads TGTGCCAGCAGCTTAATAAGCGGGGTAATGATCTCAGATACGCAGTATTTT. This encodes CASSLISGVMISDTQYF. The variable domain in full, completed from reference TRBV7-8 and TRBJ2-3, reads GAGVSQSPRYKVAKRGQDVALRCDPISGHVSLFWYQQALGQGPEFLTYFQNEAQLDKSGLPSDRFFAERPEGSVSTLKIQRTQQEDSAVYLCASSLISGVMISDTQYFGPGTRLTVL.

This CDR3 is CSVDLATSGDDNEQFF. The DNA for the CDR3 is TGCAGCGTTGATCTTGCGACTAGCGGGGACGACAATGAGCAGTTCTTC. The rearrangement joins TRBV29-1 to TRBJ2-1, with TRBD2 matching 11 bases. The CDR3 has 16 residues. J gave up 5 bases and V 3 bases, and 9 bases lay outside the gene matches. Germline values: CDR1 SQVTM, CDR2 ANQGSEA.

CDR3 residues: CASSYAGDVGERNYGYTF. The CDR3 nucleotides are TGTGCCAGCAGTTACGCGGGGGACGTAGGCGAACGGAACTATGGCTACACCTTC. The chain employs TRBV6-1 and TRBJ1-2; TRBD1 is a possible D gene (5 bases). V was trimmed by 5 bases and J by 2 bases, leaving 24 bases between them. The CDR3 is 18 amino acids. CDR1 is MNHNS, CDR2 SASEGT, per germline.

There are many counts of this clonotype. The CDR3: CASSFPGQSTDTQYF. The CDR3 bases are TGTGCCAGCAGCTTTCCGGGACAGAGCACAGATACGCAGTATTTT. V gene TRBV7-9 combines with J gene TRBJ2-3; 7 nucleotides line up with TRBD1. Germline V lookup: CDR1 SEHNR, CDR2 FQNEAQ (reference sequence). With V trimmed by 3 bases and J by 0 bases, 3 bases remained unmatched. The CDR3 covers 15 residues.

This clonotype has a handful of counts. CDR3 nucleotide sequence: TGTGCCAGCAGCGCCACAGGGGAAGCTGAAGCTTTCTTT. Amino acids: CASSATGEAEAFF. The chain links TRBV3-1 to TRBJ1-1, with 7 nucleotides matching TRBD1. V was clipped by 5 bases and J by 6 bases; unmatched bases: 6. CDR1 and CDR2 (germline): LGHDT, YNNKEL (reference sequence). The CDR3 has 13 amino acids.

This chain's CDR3 is CASSLGTGYSYEQYF. The CDR3 DNA is TGTGCCAGCAGCTTGGGGACAGGGTACTCCTACGAGCAGTACTTC. This sequence joins TRBV7-6 and TRBJ2-7; 9 nucleotides line up with TRBD1. Germline V lookup: CDR1 SGHVS, CDR2 FNYEAQ. The CDR3 length is 15 residues. Trimming took 3 bases from V and 0 from J; bases not matched to a gene: 3.